The next 22 T cell receptor beta chains were all read from a single sample in a study of shared clonotypes between healthy human individuals. The repertoire was sequenced with immunoSEQ multiplex PCR; TCRdb's copy has only in-frame clones and lacks some. The sample carries about 2.1 million clones, just over 90% recorded once. CD8 cells regarded as naive lacked CD45RO, were positively chosen for CCR7, and omitted terminally differentiated effector memory CD45RA+ cells. The sequenced sample was naive CD8+ T cells from PBMCs. The receptors were sampled from a man between 18 and 29 years old in good health. Some clones in this sample may be carry-over from other donors' samples.

Concerning this clone itself: Other nucleotide sequences in the sample specify the same CDR3. This chain joins TRBV5-6 and TRBJ2-7, with TRBD2 matching 8 bases. Germline V lookup: CDR1 SGHDT, CDR2 YYEEEE. After removal of 7 bases from V and 0 bases from J, the junction contained 3 bases not matched to a gene. The CDR3 is made up of 13 amino acids. The CDR3 coding sequence is TGTGCCAGCTCGAGCGGGAGCTCCTACGAGCAGTACTTC. As protein: CASSSGSSYEQYF.

J is TRBJ2-7 and V is TRBV16, with D perhaps TRBD2 (5 bases). CDR3 size: 12 residues. V lost 5 bases to trimming and J lost 3 bases, with 8 bases between them. Germline loops: CDR1 KGHSY, CDR2 FQNENV. This chain's CDR3 is CASSYGVYEQYF. CDR3 nucleotide sequence: TGTGCCAGCAGCTACGGGGTCTACGAGCAGTACTTC. The full variable domain, with the rest looked up from reference TRBV16 and TRBJ2-7, is GEEVAQTPKHLVRGEGQKAKLYCAPIKGHSYVFWYQQVLKNEFKFLISFQNENVFDETGMPKERFSAKCLPNSPCSLEIQATKLEDSAVYFCASSYGVYEQYFGPGTRLTVT.

This clone appeared a few times. V and J are TRBV5-4 and TRBJ1-1; D uncertain. The CDR3 length is 14 residues. V shed 0 bases and J shed 5 bases, with 11 bases lying between them. The germline CDR1 and CDR2 sequences are SGHNT and YYREEE (reference sequence). CDR3 DNA sequence: TGTGCCAGCAGCTTGGATGGATCCGGTACTGAAGCTTTCTTT. It yields the protein CASSLDGSGTEAFF.

This clone was observed once. The chain joins TRBV28 to TRBJ2-1, with 8 bases fitting TRBD2. After removal of 4 bases from V and 4 bases from J, the junction contained 12 bases not matched to a gene. This CDR3 is 17 amino acids long. CDR1 MDHEN and CDR2 SYDVKM come from the germline V gene. The CDR3 DNA is TGTGCCAGCAGTTCCCAATTCTTACGGGAGGGATACAATGAGCAGTTCTTC. As protein: CASSSQFLREGYNEQFF. Using reference TRBV28 and TRBJ2-1 for the parts outside the CDR3, the full variable domain is DVKVTQSSRYLVKRTGEKVFLECVQDMDHENMFWYRQDPGLGLRLIYFSYDVKMKEKGDIPEGYSVSREKKERFSLILESASTNQTSMYLCASSSQFLREGYNEQFFGPGTRLTVL.

This clone was counted a single time. The V and J genes are TRBV10-2 and TRBJ2-2, with TRBD2 matching over 7 bases. The V gene's germline CDR1 is WSHSY and CDR2 SAAADI. V trimming: 10 bases; J trimming: 6 bases; junction bases outside the gene matches: 8. This CDR3 region has 13 residues. CDR3 DNA sequence: TGCGCCACTGGGGGGGGTCCCCCCGGGGAGCTGTTTTTT. Amino acid sequence: CATGGGPPGELFF.

The chain uses TRBV7-6 and TRBJ1-2; perhaps TRBD1 as D (6 bases). The V end was cut by 1 base, the J end by 8 bases, with 17 bases between. This CDR3 spans 15 amino acids. From germline, CDR1 is SGHVS and CDR2 FNYEAQ. CDR3 bases: TGTGCCAGCAGCTTAGTGGCAGGGCCAGGGGAGGGCTACACCTTC. Translation gives CASSLVAGPGEGYTF.

The chain combines TRBV7-9 with TRBJ2-1; D is uncertain. CDR3 length: 14 residues. V dropped 5 bases and J dropped 8 bases, with 16 bases sitting between them. Germline CDR1 and CDR2: SEHNR and FQNEAQ (reference sequence). The CDR3, as DNA: TGTGCCAGCAGCCATCAACGCCGGGCTGATGAGCAGTTCTTC. It yields the protein CASSHQRRADEQFF.

Concerning this clone: Other DNA sequences within the sample encode an identical CDR3. J is TRBJ1-5 and V is TRBV28; no clear D. This CDR3 is 13 amino acids long. The germline gives CDR1 MDHEN, CDR2 SYDVKM. V gave up 5 bases and J gave up 6 bases, with 11 bases separating them. The DNA of the CDR3 is TGTGCCAGCAGTCCCTTAGGAGGTCAGCCCCAGCATTTT. It is translated as CASSPLGGQPQHF.

CDR3 coding DNA: TGTGCCAGCAGTTTTGGGGGGGGTCACACTGAAGCTTTCTTT. This codes for CASSFGGGHTEAFF. The rearrangement joins TRBV27 to TRBJ1-1, with D maybe TRBD1 (5 bases). CDR1 is MNHEY, CDR2 SMNVEV, per germline (reference sequence). The CDR3 length is 14 residues. V was trimmed by 3 bases and J by 3 bases, leaving 11 bases between them.

The rearrangement uses TRBV28 and TRBJ1-2; 11 bases line up with TRBD1. The germline CDR1 and CDR2 sequences are MDHEN and SYDVKM. This CDR3 contains 15 residues. The junction had 8 bases not matched to a gene; V was cut back by 5 bases and J by 6 bases. The CDR3 region has the DNA TGTGCCAGCAGTAACGTAGGACAGGGGGCGGATGGCTACACCTTC. Residues: CASSNVGQGADGYTF.

CDR3 nucleotide sequence: TGTGCCAGCAGCTTGAAAATGGGACAGGGGTTCTACGAGCAGTACTTC. This sequence encodes CASSLKMGQGFYEQYF. The chain uses TRBV5-8 and TRBJ2-7; 10 bases map to TRBD1. The CDR3 contains 16 residues. Germline V gene sequence: CDR1 SGHTS, CDR2 YDEGEE. V lost 1 base, J lost 3 bases, and 7 bases stayed unmatched.

This clone came up once. The V call is TRBV9, the J call TRBJ1-2; possibly TRBD1 for D (5 bases). Germline V gene sequence: CDR1 SGDLS, CDR2 YYNGEE. This CDR3 has 13 amino acids. The V and J ends lost 4 bases and 1 base respectively, with 8 bases between them. CDR3 DNA: TGTGCCAGCAGCCGGACACATAACTATGGCTACACCTTC. Protein product: CASSRTHNYGYTF.

The CDR3 loop reads CASSQEPGSYEQYF. The CDR3 DNA sequence: TGTGCCAGCAGCCAAGAGCCGGGGTCCTACGAGCAGTACTTC. The genes are TRBV14 and TRBJ2-7, with D possibly TRBD2 on 5 matching bases. Trimming stripped 0 bases from V and 1 base from J, with 7 bases between. The CDR3 length is 14 residues. Germline V gives CDR1 SGHDN, CDR2 FVKESK.

The chain has TRBV5-6 and TRBJ2-7; D is undetermined. V was trimmed by 0 bases and J by 2 bases, leaving 15 bases between them. The CDR3 is made up of 16 amino acids. Germline V CDR1 and CDR2: SGHDT, YYEEEE. The CDR3 loop is CASSLGGRVPAYEQYF. DNA for the CDR3: TGTGCCAGCAGCTTGGGTGGTAGGGTCCCTGCCTACGAGCAGTACTTC.

The CDR3 bases are TGTGCCAGCAGCCAGACGGCTAGCGGGACCTACGAGCAGTACTTC. This gives the protein CASSQTASGTYEQYF. This rearrangement joins TRBV4-2 to TRBJ2-7; 9 nucleotides line up with TRBD2. V shed 3 bases and J 2 bases; nucleotides not matched to a gene: 5. Germline assignment: CDR1 LGHNA and CDR2 YNFKEQ. CDR3 length: 15 amino acids.

V and J are TRBV11-1 and TRBJ2-2; D is perhaps TRBD1 or TRBD2 (7 bases each). Trimming pared 1 base from V and 9 bases from J, leaving 24 bases between. Germline V gene sequence: CDR1 SGHAT, CDR2 FQDESV (reference sequence). The CDR3 consists of 18 residues. Here the CDR3 reads CASSLGTGVTSGIRELFF. The DNA for the CDR3 is TGTGCCAGCAGCTTAGGAACAGGGGTAACGAGCGGGATCCGGGAGCTGTTTTTT.

V usage is TRBV7-9 and J usage is TRBJ1-2; 7 bases align to TRBD1. This CDR3 contains 13 residues. Germline V gene data show CDR1 as SEHNR and CDR2 as FQNEAQ (reference sequence). J lost 3 bases, V lost 7 bases, and 5 bases had no gene match. CDR3 nucleotide sequence: TGTGCCAGCAACCCGACAGGGCACTATGGCTACACCTTC. Translating it yields CASNPTGHYGYTF.

V usage is TRBV7-9 and J usage is TRBJ2-1; 7 bases fit TRBD2. This CDR3 comprises 15 residues. Trimming took 2 bases from V and 4 from J; bases not matched to a gene: 5. CDR1 is SEHNR and CDR2 is FQNEAQ in the germline V gene (reference sequence). The CDR3 DNA is TGTGCCAGCAGCTTATTCTCTAGCGGTTACAATGAGCAGTTCTTC. Its translation is CASSLFSSGYNEQFF. The whole variable domain, filled in from reference TRBV7-9 and TRBJ2-1, reads DTGVSQNPRHKITKRGQNVTFRCDPISEHNRLYWYRQTLGQGPEFLTYFQNEAQLEKSRLLSDRFSAERPKGSFSTLEIQRTEQGDSAMYLCASSLFSSGYNEQFFGPGTRLTVL.

The chain uses TRBV6-6 and TRBJ2-7; tentatively, D is TRBD1 (5 bases). The CDR3 runs 11 residues. Germline V gene lookup returns CDR1 MNHNY and CDR2 SVGAGI (reference sequence). V was pared by 10 bases and J by 2 bases, with 9 bases between. This CDR3 reads CATTGAYEQYF. The CDR3 DNA is TGTGCCACCACAGGCGCCTACGAGCAGTACTTC.

This clone was seen a single time. The chain employs TRBV9 and TRBJ2-7, with 9 nucleotides matching TRBD1. V shed 2 bases, J shed 7 bases, and the junction held 4 bases outside the gene matches. The CDR3 consists of 13 residues. CDR1 and CDR2 (germline): SGDLS, YYNGEE. The CDR3 DNA reads TGTGCCAGCAGCGTGTCGGGACAGGGAGAGCAGTACTTC. Its protein is CASSVSGQGEQYF.

This clone was found once. V usage is TRBV21-1 and J usage is TRBJ2-3. TRBV21-1 is noted as a pseudogene. The CDR3 totals 18 residues. The CDR3 sequence is CASSKALLGGPVTDTQYF. CDR3 DNA: TGTGCCAGCAGCAAAGCGCTTTTAGGGGGGCCTGTCACAGATACGCAGTATTTT.

This clone was seen only once. Other DNA sequences within the sample encode an identical CDR3. The chain links TRBV7-9 to TRBJ2-7, with no clear D. This CDR3 has 11 residues. CDR1 SEHNR and CDR2 FQNEAQ come from the germline V gene (reference sequence). Deletions cut 2 bases from V and 6 bases from J, with 5 bases between. The CDR3 DNA reads as TGTGCCAGCAGCTTAATCGGCGAGCAGTACTTC. Protein: CASSLIGEQYF.